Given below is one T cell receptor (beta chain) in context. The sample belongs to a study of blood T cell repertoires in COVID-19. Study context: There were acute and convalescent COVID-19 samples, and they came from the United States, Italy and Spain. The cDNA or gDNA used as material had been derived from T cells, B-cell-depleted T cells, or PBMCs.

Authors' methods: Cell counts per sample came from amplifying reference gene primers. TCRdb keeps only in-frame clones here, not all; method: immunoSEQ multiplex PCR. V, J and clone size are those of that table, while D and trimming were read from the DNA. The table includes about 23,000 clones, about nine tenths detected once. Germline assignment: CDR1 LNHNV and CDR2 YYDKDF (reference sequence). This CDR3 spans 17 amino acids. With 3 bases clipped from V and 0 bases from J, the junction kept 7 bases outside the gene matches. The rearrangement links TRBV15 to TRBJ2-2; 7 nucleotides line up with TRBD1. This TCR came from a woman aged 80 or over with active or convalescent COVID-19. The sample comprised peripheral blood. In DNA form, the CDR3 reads TGTGCCACCAGCAGGGAACCCGGGACAGCGAACACCGGGGAGCTGTTTTTT. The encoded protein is CATSREPGTANTGELFF.